The source of this T cell receptor (beta chain) is a study of identical twins (dated by TCRdb to 2015 to 2016). For the wider study: The study deep-sequenced TCR alpha and beta repertoires from monozygotic twins, unrelated adults of various ages and cord blood to test whether fetal clonotypes persist. To rule out contamination, replicate twin experiments were performed at different times with different library preparation protocols. What the authors observed across the whole study: In beta out-of-frame sequences, excess twin sharing was weaker, because having fewer shared sequences lowered the signal-to-noise ratio. In monozygotic twins, recombination models systematically underestimated out-of-frame TCR alpha sharing, but the models matched the sharing seen between unrelated individuals. Zero-insertion analyses could be partly confounded by invariant T cells such as MAIT and iNKT, although diverse VJ usage argued against such confounding for most clonotypes. Fewer insertions were carried by abundant cord blood beta clonotypes, a similar but weaker trend appeared in young adult naive repertoires, and no such trend appeared in memory repertoires. Compared with coincidental sharing between unrelated individuals, an excess of low generation-probability sequences was observed among out-of-frame TCR alpha sequences shared between twins. Conclusions relied on cross-sectional statistical analysis, since the same donors could not be followed over many years.

Every donor was a healthy Caucasian. Three pairs of female monozygotic twins, all aged about 18 to 30 years, made up the twin cohort. Positive isolation kits from Invitrogen were used to isolate CD4+ and CD8+ T cell populations. The method behind the library was 5' RACE. The sample was run on an Illumina HiSeq 2000. Template switching added a universal primer binding site, and the final cDNA carried a unique molecular identifier that allowed TCR cDNA molecules to be counted accurately. First-strand cDNA for TCR alpha and beta chains was synthesized from specific primers in the conserved constant-segment region. To control for contamination, each cDNA library was double barcoded with a SMART-Mk sample barcode plus Illumina barcodes. TruSeq adapter sequences along with Illumina sample barcodes were introduced in two successive PCR steps. Sequencing of the TCR alpha and beta cDNA libraries was done on the Illumina HiSeq platform using custom primers. Under the source paper's analysis protocol: Raw reads were processed with MiGEC to extract unique molecular identifiers, and MiXCR was used to determine CDR3 positions. Recombination models were inferred per individual with the repgenHMM and IGoR tools using an EM algorithm. The tcR package in R was used for shared clonotype analysis, with sharing normalized by the product of cloneset sizes. Out-of-frame nonproductive sequences were analyzed to study raw recombination free of thymic and clonal selection effects. TCRdb reanalyzed the raw reads on its own, using fastp at Q25 for trimming and MiXCR for clone calling, and kept in-frame beta chains. All rows with the same CDR3 protein become a single entry with the most common DNA and genes. The V and J calls and clone size are TCRdb's, not the authors'. Recorded for this sample are approximately 300,000 distinct CDR3 sequences; nearly 9.5% of them occurred a single time. The ten top clones hold 5.5% to 9% of the sample.

Comment on this clonotype: Its target antigen remains unknown. Per-nucleotide qualities are absent, and no much larger clonotype sits a single base away.

V and J are truncated by 2 bases and 5 bases respectively, leaving an intervening sequence of 8 bases. The germline V gene (reference sequence) gives CDR1 as SGHNT and CDR2 as YYREEE. Including the terminal cysteine and phenylalanine, the CDR3 comprises 13 residues. CDR3 DNA only is kept here, 39 bases in frame from base 1. The data were also submitted as part of a second study, on yellow fever vaccine responses in identical twins. As the second study states: According to the authors, the vaccine-induced T cell response in identical twins seemed to be partly convergent and partly specific to each individual. The study precisely tracked vaccine-responding T cell clones in identical twins.

The specimen sequenced was CD8+ T cells sorted from blood. The receptor was isolated from a woman aged 18-35 years in good health. The rearrangement combines TRBV5-4 with TRBJ2-1; D gene: possibly TRBD2, on 6 matching bases. CDR3 region: CASSFLADNEQFF. The DNA is as follows: TGTGCCAGCAGCTTTTTAGCGGACAATGAGCAGTTCTTC.